The 10 T cell receptor beta chains below come from one sample, sequenced in a study of Ad26.COV2.S vaccination and SARS-CoV-2 variants. Treatment defined: around 19 received Ad26.COV2.S at low or high dose, single or two shots; a few received placebo; per-sample allocation not given. The investigators took samples on day 63 after the first vaccine or placebo injection. Clones were read by immunoSEQ multiplex PCR, and TCRdb kept only the in-frame ones, dropping some. The profile shows approximately 400,000 clones, about 85% of them singletons. The sample was peripheral blood, taken in a trial of Ad26.COV2.S vaccine versus placebo. The receptors originated from a person between 18 and 59 years old who received the Ad26.COV2.S COVID-19 vaccine or a placebo.

The chain links TRBV30 to TRBJ2-3; perhaps TRBD1 as D (6 bases). The germline V gene has CDR1 GTSNPN and CDR2 SVGIG (reference sequence). The V gene lost 5 bases and the J gene lost 2 bases, with 11 bases spanning the gap. CDR3 size: 13 residues. CDR3 in amino acids: CAWEGQITDTQYF. The CDR3 coding sequence is TGTGCCTGGGAAGGACAGATCACAGATACGCAGTATTTT.

The chain is built from TRBV30 and TRBJ2-7; TRBD1 agrees at 7 bases. The CDR3 length is 15 residues. Trimming at V came to 0 bases and at J to 3 bases, leaving 8 bases not matched to a gene. CDR1 and CDR2 (germline): GTSNPN, SVGIG (reference sequence). The CDR3 loop is CAWSVGAGGNYEQYF. In DNA, the CDR3 is TGTGCCTGGAGTGTAGGAGCAGGGGGAAACTACGAGCAGTACTTC.

The rearrangement links TRBV29-1 to TRBJ2-4, with D perhaps matching TRBD2 (6 bases). The CDR3 consists of 12 residues. V lost 4 bases and J 5 bases, leaving 9 bases between the germline ends. From germline, CDR1 is SQVTM and CDR2 ANQGSEA. The CDR3 is CSVASDENIQYF. In nucleotides, the CDR3 is TGCAGCGTTGCTAGCGACGAAAACATTCAGTACTTC.

The chain employs TRBV6-2 or TRBV6-3 and TRBJ1-1; D might be TRBD1 (5 bases). The CDR3 length is 16 residues. Germline loops: CDR1 MNHEY, CDR2 SVGEGT. Trimming pared 2 bases from V and 2 bases from J, leaving 15 bases between. The CDR3 region has the DNA TGTGCCAGCAGTTACCTCGCTAGGACAAGAAACACTGAAGCTTTCTTT. Encoded protein: CASSYLARTRNTEAFF.

This clone came up a few times. CDR3 coding DNA: TGTGCCAGCAGCTCGTACGCTCCCCCCTATGGCTACACCTTC. Translated: CASSSYAPPYGYTF. The V gene is TRBV13, the J gene TRBJ1-2, with D unclear. V shed 4 bases and J shed 4 bases, with 13 bases lying between them. In germline, CDR1 is PRHDT, CDR2 FYEKMQ (reference sequence). The CDR3 is 14 residues long.

V is TRBV3-1 (or the pseudogene TRBV3-2) and J is TRBJ2-5; 13 bases map to TRBD2. This CDR3 spans 17 amino acids. The germline CDR1 and CDR2 sequences are LGHDT and YNNKEL (reference sequence). V shed 4 bases and J 4 bases; nucleotides not matched to a gene: 9. CDR3: CASSPGRLAGGRETQYF. In nucleotides, the CDR3 is TGTGCCAGCAGCCCCGGGCGACTAGCGGGAGGTCGAGAGACCCAGTACTTC.

The V and J genes are TRBV28 and TRBJ2-2; perhaps TRBD1 as D (5 bases). Germline CDR1 MDHEN, CDR2 SYDVKM. The germline V and J ends were trimmed by 6 bases and 1 base, with 9 bases remaining between them. There are 14 residues in the CDR3. CDR3 coding DNA: TGTGCCAGCAGGGGTGACAGGAACACCGGGGAGCTGTTTTTT. It specifies CASRGDRNTGELFF.

This clone was seen a single time. The rearrangement uses TRBV4-3 and TRBJ2-2; 9 bases agree with TRBD2. Germline CDR1 reads LGHNA; CDR2 reads YSLEER. With V trimmed by 4 bases and J by 7 bases, 4 bases remained unmatched. This CDR3 has 14 amino acids. The CDR3 DNA reads as TGCGCCAGCAGCCCCGGGACTAGCAACGGGGAGCTGTTTTTT. This sequence encodes CASSPGTSNGELFF.

The V and J genes are TRBV7-2 and TRBJ2-7; the match to TRBD2 covers 8 bases. Per the germline V gene, CDR1 is SGHTA and CDR2 is FQGNSA. The length of the CDR3 is 13 residues. V trimming: 5 bases; J trimming: 1 base; junction bases outside the gene matches: 1. DNA for the CDR3: TGTGCCAGCAGCCCGGGGGGGTCCTACGAGCAGTACTTC. This codes for CASSPGGSYEQYF. The full variable domain, its missing parts supplied by reference TRBV7-2 and TRBJ2-7, is GAGVSQSPSNKVTEKGKDVELRCDPISGHTALYWYRQSLGQGLEFLIYFQGNSAPDKSGLPSDRFSAERTGGSVSTLTIQRTQQEDSAVYLCASSPGGSYEQYFGPGTRLTVT.

The V gene is TRBV5-6, the J gene TRBJ2-2; D possibly corresponds to TRBD2 (5 bases). The CDR3 runs 14 residues. Looked up from germline, CDR1 is SGHDT and CDR2 is YYEEEE. Deletions cut 2 bases from V and 9 bases from J, with 14 bases between. CDR3 sequence (DNA): TGTGCCAGCAGCTTTCGAGCGGCGCCCAGGGAGCTGTTTTTT. Translated: CASSFRAAPRELFF.